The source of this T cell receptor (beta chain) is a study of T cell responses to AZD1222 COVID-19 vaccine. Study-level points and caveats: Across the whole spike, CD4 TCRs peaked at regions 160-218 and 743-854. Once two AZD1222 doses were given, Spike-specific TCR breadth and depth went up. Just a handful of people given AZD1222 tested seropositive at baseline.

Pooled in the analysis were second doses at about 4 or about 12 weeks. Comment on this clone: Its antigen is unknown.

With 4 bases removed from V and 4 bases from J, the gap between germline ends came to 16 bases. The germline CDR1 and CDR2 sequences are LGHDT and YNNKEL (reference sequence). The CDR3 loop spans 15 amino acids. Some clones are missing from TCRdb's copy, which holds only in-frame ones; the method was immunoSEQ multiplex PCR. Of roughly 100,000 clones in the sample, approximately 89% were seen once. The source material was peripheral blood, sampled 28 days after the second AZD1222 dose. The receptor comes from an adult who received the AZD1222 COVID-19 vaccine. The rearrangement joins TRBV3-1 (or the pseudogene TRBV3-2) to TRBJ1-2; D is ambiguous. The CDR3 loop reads CASSLSRTVTYGYTF. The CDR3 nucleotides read TGTGCCAGCAGCCTCTCTAGAACAGTGACCTATGGCTACACCTTC.